Following are 14 T cell receptor beta chains from one sample sequenced in a study of beta chain features in type 1 diabetes. Findings and caveats of the study: In every one of the four CD4+ subsets, TCRB CDR3s were moderately but significantly shorter in Type 1 diabetes patients.

These receptors lack a known antigen. Every bit of the isolated RNA underwent reverse transcription, so sequencing read expressed TCRB transcripts. Some clones are missing from TCRdb's copy, which holds only in-frame ones; the method was immunoSEQ multiplex PCR. Among roughly 260,000 clones listed, roughly 21% were seen once. The sequenced sample consisted of naive CD4+ T cells from blood. The receptors here all came from a woman in her 40s with type 1 diabetes.

The chain carries TRBV4-2 and TRBJ2-1; TRBD2 aligns across 8 bases. Germline trimming cut 3 bases from V and 0 bases from J; bases unmatched to any gene: 1. This CDR3 is 15 amino acids long. Per germline, CDR1 LGHNA and CDR2 YNFKEQ. The CDR3 protein is CASSHGTSSYNEQFF. CDR3 bases: TGTGCCAGCAGCCATGGGACTAGCTCCTACAATGAGCAGTTCTTC.

In this sample, this clone turned up a few times. V and J are TRBV5-4 and TRBJ1-2, with 7 bases fitting TRBD1. The CDR3 is 13 amino acids. Germline V gene sequence: CDR1 SGHNT, CDR2 YYREEE (reference sequence). V trimming: 6 bases; J trimming: 8 bases; junction bases outside the gene matches: 10. The CDR3 DNA reads as TGTGCCAGCACCGTGACAGGGCTACGCGGCTACACCTTC. This codes for CASTVTGLRGYTF.

The V and J genes are TRBV5-4 and TRBJ2-7; D possibly corresponds to TRBD2 (7 bases). Germline-derived CDR1 and CDR2 are SGHNT and YYREEE (reference sequence). CDR3 length: 14 amino acids. V shed 0 bases and J shed 3 bases, with 10 bases lying between them. Written as DNA, the CDR3 is TGTGCCAGCAGCTTGGTCGGGGGGCTCTACGAGCAGTACTTC. Its translation is CASSLVGGLYEQYF. Complete variable domain (other parts from reference TRBV5-4 and TRBJ2-7): ETGVTQSPTHLIKTRGQQVTLRCSSQSGHNTVSWYQQALGQGPQFIFQYYREEENGRGNFPPRFSGLQFPNYSSELNVNALELDDSALYLCASSLVGGLYEQYFGPGTRLTVT.

With regard to this clone: One end of the junction is discordant with germline, which a read error may explain. The chain is built from TRBV7-7 and TRBJ2-5; tentatively, D is TRBD2 (6 bases). The CDR3 spans 14 residues. Germline V CDR1 and CDR2: SSHAT, FNYEAQ (reference sequence). The CDR3 nucleotides read TGTGCTAGCAGCCACCCAAATCGGGAGGAGACCCAGTACTTC. It encodes CASSHPNREETQYF.

About this clone: Other DNA sequences from this sample encode an identical CDR3 as well. The chain is built from TRBV29-1 and TRBJ2-3; a possible D gene is TRBD2 (6 bases). Germline V lookup: CDR1 SQVTM, CDR2 ANQGSEA. Trimming removed 3 bases from V and 0 bases from J, with 7 bases in between. The CDR3 is 13 amino acids. Here the CDR3 reads CSVDGGSTDTQYF. The CDR3 nucleotides are TGCAGCGTTGATGGAGGGAGCACAGATACGCAGTATTTT.

CDR3 residues: CASSSDSSNEKLFF. CDR3 coding DNA: TGCGCCAGCAGCTCGGACAGCTCTAATGAAAAACTGTTTTTT. The chain recombines TRBV5-1 with TRBJ1-4; perhaps TRBD1 as D (6 bases). V shed 3 bases and J shed 3 bases, with 9 bases lying between them. Germline V CDR1 and CDR2: SGHRS, YFSETQ. The CDR3 length is 14 residues.

The chain carries TRBV11-1 and TRBJ1-5, with 9 nucleotides matching TRBD1. With 3 bases clipped from V and 3 bases from J, the junction kept 12 bases outside the gene matches. The germline V gene has CDR1 SGHAT and CDR2 FQDESV (reference sequence). This CDR3 is 18 amino acids long. The CDR3 DNA follows: TGTGCCAGCAGCTTCAGTCCCGGGACAGGGCCCATCAATCAGCCCCAGCATTTT. This gives the protein CASSFSPGTGPINQPQHF.

This clone showed up just a few times. This sequence joins TRBV28 and TRBJ2-1; no clear D gene. This CDR3 is 12 amino acids long. Trimming took 8 bases from V and 4 from J, leaving 9 bases between them. Germline-derived CDR1 and CDR2 are MDHEN and SYDVKM. CDR3 in amino acids: CASAATYNEQFF. The DNA of the CDR3 is TGTGCCAGCGCGGCCACTTACAATGAGCAGTTCTTC.

This clone came up a few times. The rearrangement uses TRBV7-3 and TRBJ2-1; D gene uncertain. The germline CDR1 and CDR2 sequences are SGHTA and FQGTGA. This CDR3 contains 14 residues. V shed 5 bases and J shed 9 bases, with 17 bases lying between them. The CDR3 spells CASSPRYGSVEQFF. CDR3 nucleotide sequence: TGTGCCAGCAGCCCCCGGTACGGGTCGGTTGAGCAGTTCTTC. Using reference TRBV7-3 and TRBJ2-1 for the parts outside the CDR3, the full variable domain is GAGVSQTPSNKVTEKGKYVELRCDPISGHTALYWYRQSLGQGPEFLIYFQGTGAADDSGLPNDRFFAVRPEGSVSTLKIQRTERGDSAVYLCASSPRYGSVEQFFGPGTRLTVL.

This rearrangement joins TRBV4-3 to TRBJ2-5; D unresolved. The V gene lost 2 bases and the J gene lost 0 bases, with 4 bases spanning the gap. The CDR3 contains 13 residues. From germline, CDR1 is LGHNA and CDR2 YSLEER. The CDR3 spells CASSQNYQETQYF. In nucleotides, the CDR3 is TGCGCCAGCAGCCAAAACTACCAAGAGACCCAGTACTTC.

In its sample, this clone was seen a few times. The chain's CDR3 is CASGPGTSGNTQYF. The CDR3 DNA reads TGTGCCAGCGGACCCGGGACTAGTGGGAATACGCAGTATTTT. The chain carries TRBV6-5 and TRBJ2-3; 8 nucleotides line up with TRBD2. This CDR3 region has 14 residues. The germline V gene has CDR1 MNHEY and CDR2 SVGAGI. After removal of 8 bases from V and 7 bases from J, the junction contained 11 bases not matched to a gene.

This clone appeared a few times. V gene TRBV7-2 combines with J gene TRBJ2-1; no clear D gene. Trimming pared 1 base from V and 3 bases from J, leaving 13 bases between. This CDR3 spans 16 amino acids. Germline CDR1 and CDR2: SGHTA and FQGNSA. The CDR3 loop is CASSLGNRGVYNEQFF. In nucleotides, the CDR3 is TGTGCCAGCAGCTTAGGAAATCGCGGAGTCTACAATGAGCAGTTCTTC.

This sequence joins TRBV20-1 and TRBJ2-7; D gene unclear. Trimming took 0 bases from V and 5 from J, leaving 5 bases between them. The CDR3 loop spans 11 amino acids. The germline CDR1 and CDR2 sequences are DFQATT and SNEGSKA (reference sequence). This CDR3 reads CSAREAHEQYF. CDR3 coding DNA: TGCAGTGCTAGAGAAGCCCACGAGCAGTACTTC.

The chain combines TRBV7-2 with TRBJ2-5; 9 bases are shared with TRBD1. CDR1 and CDR2 (germline): SGHTA, FQGNSA. The CDR3 extends over 15 amino acids. V was clipped by 3 bases and J by 4 bases; unmatched bases: 6. The CDR3 reads CASSLSDRGPETQYF. CDR3 sequence (DNA): TGTGCCAGCAGCTTGTCGGACAGGGGACCAGAGACCCAGTACTTC.